A single sample is the source of the 20 T cell receptor beta chains below, sequenced in a study of post-analysis software for immune sequencing data. General study results and limits: In patients, TRBV5-6, TRBV5-1 and TRBV20-1 belonged to roughly five TRBV segments found more frequently than in controls.

These receptors' antigens are unknown. cDNA libraries of TCR beta carried unique molecular identifiers. TCRdb passed the PCR reads through MiXCR, listing each CDR3 protein once. Of hundreds of thousands of distinct CDR3 sequences detected, about 53% appear once; the ten largest clones hold 4.6%. Source material: blood. These receptors were obtained from a girl aged 5 to 17 with multiple sclerosis.

J is TRBJ2-7 and V is TRBV19; 7 nucleotides align to TRBD2. The junction had 12 bases not matched to a gene; V was cut back by 10 bases and J by 0 bases. CDR1 is LNHDA, CDR2 SQIVND, per germline (reference sequence). This CDR3 comprises 15 residues. The CDR3 reads CATRREGGTSYEQYF. CDR3 DNA sequence: TGTGCCACCCGACGAGAGGGAGGGACCTCCTACGAGCAGTACTTC.

The chain joins TRBV29-1 to TRBJ2-7; 12 nucleotides agree with TRBD1. The CDR3 consists of 12 residues. The germline V gene has CDR1 SQVTM and CDR2 ANQGSEA. V lost 6 bases to trimming and J lost 9 bases; unmatched junction nucleotides: 6. The CDR3 region is CSVGDRGLVQYF. The CDR3 DNA follows: TGCAGCGTGGGGGACAGGGGGCTCGTGCAGTACTTC.

V is TRBV20-1 and J is TRBJ1-1, with D possibly matching TRBD1 (6 bases). Germline V gives CDR1 DFQATT, CDR2 SNEGSKA (reference sequence). V shed 5 bases and J shed 6 bases, with 13 bases lying between them. The CDR3 totals 12 residues. The CDR3 loop reads CSAVQGGAEAFF. The CDR3 region has the DNA TGCAGTGCTGTACAGGGAGGTGCTGAAGCTTTCTTT.

The rearrangement uses TRBV6-6 and TRBJ2-4; the D is unclear. The J call is uncertain, as TRBJ2-5 better fits the DNA end. CDR3 length: 14 residues. Germline loops: CDR1 MNHNY, CDR2 SVGAGI (reference sequence). The CDR3 region has the DNA TGTGCCAGCAGCGTGGACGTGCGGAGAGAGACCCAGTACTTC. Protein sequence: CASSVDVRRETQYF.

This chain links TRBV24-1 with TRBJ2-7, with 8 bases lining up with TRBD2. Looked up from germline, CDR1 is KGHDR and CDR2 is SFDVKD. The V gene end was trimmed by 5 bases and the J gene end by 3 bases; junction bases not matched to a gene: 2. The CDR3 is 13 amino acids. The CDR3 bases are TGTGCCACCAGTGCCGGGAGGGACTACGAGCAGTACTTC. Translating gives CATSAGRDYEQYF.

The chain combines TRBV5-5 with TRBJ1-1; D possibly corresponds to TRBD1 (5 bases). V was pared by 3 bases and J by 3 bases, with 12 bases between. Germline V CDR1 and CDR2: SGHKS, YYEKEE (reference sequence). The CDR3 spans 14 residues. For the CDR3, the DNA is TGTGCCAGCAGCTGGGACGGGAGGTACACTGAAGCTTTCTTT. It translates to CASSWDGRYTEAFF. The complete variable domain, with remaining parts taken from reference TRBV5-5 and TRBJ1-1, reads DAGVTQSPTHLIKTRGQQVTLRCSPISGHKSVSWYQQVLGQGPQFIFQYYEKEERGRGNFPDRFSARQFPNYSSELNVNALLLGDSALYLCASSWDGRYTEAFFGQGTRLTVV.

This clonotype has more than one count but fewer than ten. The rearrangement links TRBV7-2 to TRBJ2-4; weak D call: TRBD1 (5 bases). The assigned J gene may be wrong: the sequence end matches TRBJ2-5 better. The CDR3 contains 15 residues. Germline CDR1 and CDR2: SGHTA and FQGNSA. CDR3 residues: CASSFAFRVGETQYF. The CDR3 DNA sequence: TGTGCCAGCAGCTTTGCCTTCAGGGTTGGGGAGACCCAGTACTTC.

The V and J genes are TRBV30 and TRBJ2-5, with D perhaps matching TRBD2 (6 bases). The J call is in doubt because the DNA end fits TRBJ2-7 better. Per the germline V gene, CDR1 is GTSNPN and CDR2 is SVGIG (reference sequence). The CDR3 length is 13 residues. The CDR3 sequence is CAWSSGRTYEQYF. Written as DNA, the CDR3 is TGTGCCTGGAGTAGCGGGCGGACCTACGAGCAGTACTTC.

CDR3 bases: TGTGCCAGCAGTCTGACAGGGTGGGGCGAGCAGTACTTC. It encodes CASSLTGWGEQYF. The chain joins TRBV12-3 or TRBV12-4 to TRBJ2-4, with TRBD1 identical over 7 bases. The J call may be faulty, since TRBJ2-7 better matches the DNA end. The CDR3 runs 13 residues.

The sample holds a few counts of this clonotype. V is TRBV5-5 and J is TRBJ1-6; 8 positions agree with TRBD1. The germline gives CDR1 SGHKS, CDR2 YYEKEE (reference sequence). The CDR3 loop spans 15 amino acids. Unmatched junction bases numbered 1, after V lost 0 bases and J lost 5 bases. CDR3 region: CASSLADRDNSPLHF. The CDR3 DNA sequence: TGTGCCAGCAGCTTGGCGGACAGGGATAATTCACCCCTCCACTTT.

This rearrangement joins TRBV29-1 to TRBJ2-1, with 12 bases that match TRBD2. Germline V gene lookup returns CDR1 SQVTM and CDR2 ANQGSEA. The J segment lost 0 bases and the V segment lost 6 bases, leaving 6 bases of the junction unmatched. The CDR3 spans 16 residues. The CDR3 region is CSVAGTSGSSYNEQFF. CDR3 sequence (DNA): TGCAGCGTAGCCGGGACTAGCGGGTCCTCCTACAATGAGCAGTTCTTC.

The chain couples TRBV29-1 to TRBJ2-7, with a possible D match to TRBD1 (6 bases). Germline values: CDR1 SQVTM, CDR2 ANQGSEA. The CDR3 extends over 13 amino acids. V was pared by 4 bases and J by 0 bases, with 10 bases between. The DNA for the CDR3 is TGCAGCGTTGGTGGGGGCCTCTCCTACGAGCAGTACTTC. This encodes CSVGGGLSYEQYF.

The CDR3 here is CASSVDSSEGGEQYF. CDR3 DNA: TGTGCCAGCAGCGTCGACTCTAGCGAGGGGGGTGAGCAGTACTTC. This chain connects TRBV9 to TRBJ2-7; D may match TRBD1 or TRBD2 (6 bases each). The CDR3 runs 15 residues. Germline values: CDR1 SGDLS, CDR2 YYNGEE. Between the trimmed V and J ends, which lost 2 bases and 7 bases, there was a span of 19 bases.

V is TRBV29-1 and J is TRBJ2-2; D ambiguous. The CDR3 is 15 amino acids. The germline CDR1 and CDR2 sequences are SQVTM and ANQGSEA. Trimming took off 6 bases at V and 2 bases at J, with 16 bases between the two ends. This CDR3 reads CSVSRPGRNTGELFF. The CDR3 DNA is TGCAGCGTATCTAGGCCGGGCCGCAACACCGGGGAGCTGTTTTTT.

This chain joins TRBV7-9 and TRBJ2-7, with TRBD2 as a possible D gene (6 bases). CDR1 is SEHNR and CDR2 is FQNEAQ in the germline V gene (reference sequence). The CDR3 extends over 14 amino acids. V gave up 2 bases and J gave up 5 bases, with 13 bases separating them. CDR3 loop: CASSLSPGRNEQYF. CDR3 nucleotides: TGTGCCAGCAGCTTAAGCCCAGGGAGGAACGAGCAGTACTTC.

The V and J genes are TRBV6-6 and TRBJ2-2, with D unresolved. Trimming pared 8 bases from V and 0 bases from J, leaving 1 base between. The CDR3 has 11 amino acids. Per the germline V gene, CDR1 is MNHNY and CDR2 is SVGAGI (reference sequence). In DNA, the CDR3 is TGTGCCAGCGCGAACACCGGGGAGCTGTTTTTT. Residues: CASANTGELFF.

J is TRBJ2-1 and V is TRBV27; a possible D gene is TRBD1 (5 bases). V gave up 2 bases and J gave up 7 bases, with 21 bases separating them. The CDR3 sequence is 17 residues long. Germline V gene data show CDR1 as MNHEY and CDR2 as SMNVEV (reference sequence). The CDR3 spells CASSLRKTAQGVNEQFF. The CDR3 DNA follows: TGTGCCAGCAGTTTAAGAAAGACAGCCCAAGGGGTGAATGAGCAGTTCTTC.

The CDR3 DNA reads TGTGCCAGCAGTTGGAGCCGGGACAGGGGCGAGCAGTACTTC. It specifies CASSWSRDRGEQYF. The genes are TRBV27 and TRBJ2-7; TRBD1 matches 10 bases. The CDR3 covers 14 residues. Germline loops: CDR1 MNHEY, CDR2 SMNVEV (reference sequence). The trim removed 4 bases at V and 6 bases at J, leaving 6 bases unmatched.

V usage is TRBV5-1 and J usage is TRBJ2-7; the D gene could be TRBD1 or TRBD2 (6 bases each). The CDR3 is made up of 15 amino acids. Germline CDR1 reads SGHRS; CDR2 reads YFSETQ. The ends were cut back, 0 bases at V and 1 base at J, with 11 bases in the middle. CDR3 in amino acids: CASSLGGAHSYEQYF. DNA of the CDR3: TGCGCCAGCAGCTTGGGGGGGGCTCATTCCTACGAGCAGTACTTC.

J is TRBJ2-7 and V is TRBV29-1; 11 bases are shared with TRBD2. The CDR3 has 13 amino acids. V lost 7 bases and J lost 5; bases outside the gene matches: 7. Germline V gene data show CDR1 as SQVTM and CDR2 as ANQGSEA. The CDR3 bases are TGCAGCGCCATCGGGACTAGCGGTCACGAGCAGTACTTC. This gives the protein CSAIGTSGHEQYF.